These 5 T cell receptor beta chains originate from one sample sequenced in a study of T cells in Graves' hyperthyroidism and ophthalmopathy. TCR beta CDR3 regions were amplified from RNA. TCR CDR3 underwent first-round RT-PCR with the HTBI primer set. TCRdb re-called the multiplex PCR reads through MiXCR, storing one row per CDR3 protein. The sample contains over 400,000 distinct CDR3 sequences, roughly 15% of which appear only once. Sample: blood. All receptors come from a man aged 18 to 29 with Graves' ophthalmopathy.

The sample holds many counts of this clonotype. The chain links TRBV12-3 or TRBV12-4 to TRBJ1-1; 7 positions agree with TRBD1. The CDR3 has 15 residues. V was clipped by 5 bases and J by 5 bases; unmatched bases: 11. The CDR3 loop reads CASSVRTGERTEAFF. CDR3 sequence (DNA): TGTGCCAGCAGTGTCCGGACAGGAGAAAGGACTGAAGCTTTCTTT.

This clonotype was seen repeatedly, ten times or more. The gene calls are TRBV7-2 and TRBJ1-2; no reliable D call. Germline assignment: CDR1 SGHTA and CDR2 FQGNSA. This CDR3 contains 14 residues. The V gene lost 4 bases and the J gene lost 2 bases, with 11 bases spanning the gap. This chain's CDR3 is CASSSPQINYGYTF. CDR3 nucleotide sequence: TGTGCCAGCAGCTCCCCTCAGATAAACTATGGCTACACCTTC.

The V gene is TRBV12-3 or TRBV12-4, the J gene TRBJ1-4; 8 positions agree with TRBD1. V lost 7 bases to trimming and J lost 7 bases; unmatched junction nucleotides: 5. The CDR3 covers 13 residues. The CDR3 DNA follows: TGTGCCAGCACACAGGGGGGTTTTGAAAAACTGTTTTTT. It specifies CASTQGGFEKLFF.

The rearrangement links TRBV4-2 to TRBJ1-2, with a weak D call TRBD1 (5 bases). CDR3 length: 15 residues. The germline gives CDR1 LGHNA, CDR2 YNFKEQ. V lost 0 bases and J lost 4, with 12 bases in between. CDR3 nucleotide sequence: TGTGCCAGCAGCCAAGAGCTTCGGGGGTTCTATGGCTACACCTTC. This translates into CASSQELRGFYGYTF.

This clonotype has a count of ten or more. The rearrangement joins TRBV6-1 to TRBJ2-3; the D is unclear. Germline-derived CDR1 and CDR2 are MNHNS and SASEGT. CDR3 size: 12 residues. Trimming stripped 5 bases from V and 5 bases from J, with 8 bases between. CDR3 region: CASSIPGDTQYF. CDR3 coding DNA: TGTGCCAGCAGTATCCCGGGAGATACGCAGTATTTT.